Listed here are 5 T cell receptor beta chains from one sample, sequenced in a study of breast tumors, draining lymph nodes, adjacent tissues. TCRdb redid the calling of the multiplex PCR reads with MiXCR, one entry per CDR3 protein. The sample consists of over 200,000 distinct CDR3 sequences, roughly 32% of them appearing once. Breast cancer patients provided tissue from their axillary draining lymph nodes. Sample: axillary lymph node tissue. The receptors derive from a female donor with breast cancer. Some clones in this sample may be carry-over from other donors' samples.

At least ten counts were recorded for this clonotype. J is TRBJ1-2 and V is TRBV27; 8 positions match TRBD1. Germline values: CDR1 MNHEY, CDR2 SMNVEV (reference sequence). J gave up 3 bases and V 5 bases, and 5 bases lay outside the gene matches. The CDR3 totals 14 residues. CDR3 sequence: CASSQGAHDYGYTF. For the CDR3, the DNA is TGTGCCAGCAGTCAGGGGGCGCATGACTATGGCTACACCTTC.

The V and J genes are TRBV4-3 and TRBJ2-5; 10 bases are a match to TRBD2. Trimming at V came to 0 bases and at J to 10 bases, leaving 8 bases not matched to a gene. This CDR3 comprises 15 residues. Germline CDR1 is LGHNA and CDR2 is YSLEER. This CDR3 reads CASSQEVLAGGNQYF. The DNA of the CDR3 is TGCGCCAGCAGCCAAGAGGTCTTAGCGGGAGGAAACCAGTACTTC.

With regard to this clonotype: This may arise from a read error, as a much more abundant clone is one base away. CDR3 DNA sequence: TGTGCCAGTAGTCTGCGGGGGCGGGATGAAAGACTGTTTTTT. Translated, it gives CASSLRGRDERLFF. The rearrangement links TRBV19 to TRBJ1-4, with a possible D match to TRBD1 (6 bases). This CDR3 has 14 amino acids. CDR1 and CDR2 (germline): LNHDA, SQIVND (reference sequence). Full variable domain (remainder filled in from reference TRBV19 and TRBJ1-4): DGGITQSPKYLFRKEGQNVTLSCEQNLNHDAMYWYRQDPGQGLRLIYYSQIVNDFQKGDIAEGYSVSREKKESFPLTVTSAQKNPTAFYLCASSLRGRDERLFFGSGTQLSVL.

The chain recombines TRBV30 with TRBJ1-2, with 7 nucleotides matching TRBD1. Germline loops: CDR1 GTSNPN, CDR2 SVGIG (reference sequence). V was pared by 5 bases and J by 5 bases, with 8 bases of the junction left unmatched. CDR3 length equals 13 residues. The CDR3 DNA sequence: TGTGCCTGGCGGGGTCCAGGGGGTTATGGCTACACCTTC. It is translated as CAWRGPGGYGYTF.

The genes are TRBV24-1 and TRBJ1-2; D is unclear. With 7 bases removed from V and 0 bases from J, the gap between germline ends came to 14 bases. This CDR3 region has 15 residues. Germline loops: CDR1 KGHDR, CDR2 SFDVKD. CDR3 DNA: TGTGCCACCAGGGGAGCAACAGATACTAACTATGGCTACACCTTC. Encoded protein: CATRGATDTNYGYTF.